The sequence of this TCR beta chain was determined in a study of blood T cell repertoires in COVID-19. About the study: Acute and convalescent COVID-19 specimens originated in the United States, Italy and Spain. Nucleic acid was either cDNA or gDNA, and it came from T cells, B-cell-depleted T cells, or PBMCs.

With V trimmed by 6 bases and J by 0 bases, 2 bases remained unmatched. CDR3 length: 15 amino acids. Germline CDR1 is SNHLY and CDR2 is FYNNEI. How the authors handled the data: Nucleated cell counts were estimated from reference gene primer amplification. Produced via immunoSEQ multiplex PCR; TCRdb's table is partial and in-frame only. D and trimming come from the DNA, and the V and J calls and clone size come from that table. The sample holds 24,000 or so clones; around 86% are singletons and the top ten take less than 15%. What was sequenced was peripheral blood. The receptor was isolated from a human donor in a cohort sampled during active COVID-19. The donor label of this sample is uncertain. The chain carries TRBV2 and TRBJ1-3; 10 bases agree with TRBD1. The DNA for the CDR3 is TGTGCCAGCAGCAGGGACAGGGGCTCTGGAAACACCATATATTTT. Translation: CASSRDRGSGNTIYF.